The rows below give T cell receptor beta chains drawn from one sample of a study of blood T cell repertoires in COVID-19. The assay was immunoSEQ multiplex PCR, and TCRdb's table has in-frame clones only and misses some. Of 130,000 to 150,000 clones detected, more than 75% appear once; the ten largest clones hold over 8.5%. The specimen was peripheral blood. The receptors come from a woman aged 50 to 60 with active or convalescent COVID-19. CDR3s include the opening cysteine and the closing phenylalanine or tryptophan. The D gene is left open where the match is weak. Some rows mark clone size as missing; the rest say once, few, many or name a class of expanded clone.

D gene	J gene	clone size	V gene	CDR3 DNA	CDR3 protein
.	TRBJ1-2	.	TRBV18	TGTGCCAGCTCACCACCGGGACACCTCAATGGCTACACCTTC	CASSPPGHLNGYTF
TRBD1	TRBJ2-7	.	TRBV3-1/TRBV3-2	TGTGCCAGCAGCCAAGATTGGAGACAGGGGGCGCACGAGCAGTACTTC	CASSQDWRQGAHEQYF
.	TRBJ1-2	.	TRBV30	TGTGCCTGGAGTGTTAAACAGGCCGTTACGGGCGGCTACACCTTC	CAWSVKQAVTGGYTF
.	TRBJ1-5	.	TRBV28	TGTGCCAGCAGTCTGTACAGGGTGATCCAGCCCCAGCATTTT	CASSLYRVIQPQHF
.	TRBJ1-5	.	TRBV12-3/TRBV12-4	TGTGCCAGCAGTTACAGTAGCAATCAGCCCCAGCATTTT	CASSYSSNQPQHF
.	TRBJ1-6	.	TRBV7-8	TGTGCCAGCAGCTTAAGGGGGACCCGGGGCTCGATTGATTCACCCCTCCACTTT	CASSLRGTRGSIDSPLHF
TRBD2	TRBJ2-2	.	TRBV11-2	TGTGCCAGCAGCCTCGGACTAGCGTGGCCCAACACCGGGGAGCTGTTTTTT	CASSLGLAWPNTGELFF
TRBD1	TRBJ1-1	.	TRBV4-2	TGTGCCAGCAGCCAGTCGAAAGGGGGCAGTACCACTGAAGCTTTCTTT	CASSQSKGGSTTEAFF
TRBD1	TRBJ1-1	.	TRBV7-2	TGTGCCAGCAGCTTACTTACAGGGGCTGAAGCTTTCTTT	CASSLLTGAEAFF
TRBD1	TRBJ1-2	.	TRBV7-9	TGTGCCAGCAGCTCTCAGGGGGTTCCTCATGGCTACACCTTC	CASSSQGVPHGYTF
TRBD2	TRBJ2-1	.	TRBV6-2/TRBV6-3	TGTGCCAGCAGCCCGGGACTAGTGGCCAATGAGCAGTTCTTC	CASSPGLVANEQFF
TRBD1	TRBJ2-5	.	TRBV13	TGTGCCAGCAGCTCGAGGACAGGGTTGCAAGAGACCCAGTACTTC	CASSSRTGLQETQYF
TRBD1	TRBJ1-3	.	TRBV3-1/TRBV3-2	TGTGCCAGCAGCAGACAGGGGGCTGGAAACACCATATATTTT	CASSRQGAGNTIYF
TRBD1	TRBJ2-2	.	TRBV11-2	TGTGCCAGCAGCCGAGATGGGATGGGACAGAGAGAGCTGTTTTTT	CASSRDGMGQRELFF
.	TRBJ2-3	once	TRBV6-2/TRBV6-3	TGTGCCAGCAGTTACTCCCCAGCGGTTCACTTCACAGATACGCAGTATTTT	CASSYSPAVHFTDTQYF
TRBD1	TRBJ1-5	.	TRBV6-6	TGTGCCAGCCGGGACAGGAAAGATAGCAATCAGCCCCAGCATTTT	CASRDRKDSNQPQHF
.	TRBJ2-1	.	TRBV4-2	TGTGCCAGCAGCCAACGGGGCGGGGTAGGGAATGAGCAGTTCTTC	CASSQRGGVGNEQFF
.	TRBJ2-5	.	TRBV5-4	TGTGCCAGCAGCTCGCCGGGACAAGGCTACGGGGAGACCCAGTACTTC	CASSSPGQGYGETQYF
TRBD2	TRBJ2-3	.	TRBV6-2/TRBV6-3	TGTGCCAGCAGTTACTGGGGCGGGAGTGATACGCAGTATTTT	CASSYWGGSDTQYF
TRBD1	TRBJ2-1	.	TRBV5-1	TGCGCCAGCAGCTTAACAGGGGGCTCTTACAATGAGCAGTTCTTC	CASSLTGGSYNEQFF
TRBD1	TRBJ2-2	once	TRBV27	TGTGCCAGCAGACGGGACAGGGGGAATTCCGGGGAGCTGTTTTTT	CASRRDRGNSGELFF
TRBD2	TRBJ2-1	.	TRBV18	TGTGCCAGCTCAACGGAAGCGGGACGCAGTGAGCAGTTCTTC	CASSTEAGRSEQFF
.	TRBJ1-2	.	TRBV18	TGTGCCAGCTCACCGACAGGTTTTAACTATGGCTACACCTTC	CASSPTGFNYGYTF
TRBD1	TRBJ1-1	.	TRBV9	TGTGCCAGCAGCGTCTCGGGGACAGTAGAAGGTGAAGCTTTCTTT	CASSVSGTVEGEAFF
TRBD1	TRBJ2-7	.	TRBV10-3	TGTGCCATCAGCGAAGGGGGCACGTACGAGCAGTACTTC	CAISEGGTYEQYF
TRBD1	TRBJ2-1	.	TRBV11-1	TGTGCCAGCAGTTTCCGAGTTGGGACAGGGGGCAATGAGCAGTTCTTC	CASSFRVGTGGNEQFF
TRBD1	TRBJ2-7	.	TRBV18	TGTGCCAGCTCCCCTCCAGACAGGGATTACGAGCAGTACTTC	CASSPPDRDYEQYF
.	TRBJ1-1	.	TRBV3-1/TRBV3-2	TGTGCCAGCAGCCAAAAAGACAGAGCTTTCTTT	CASSQKDRAFF
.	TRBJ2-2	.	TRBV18	TGTGCCAGCTCACCACGAGTGGGCGTTGACACCGGGGAGCTGTTTTTT	CASSPRVGVDTGELFF
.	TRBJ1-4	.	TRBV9	TGTGCCAGCAGCGCCACAGGATCAAATGAAAAACTGTTTTTT	CASSATGSNEKLFF
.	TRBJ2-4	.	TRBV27	TGTGCCAGCAGTTTATGGGGGGATCGAAACATTCAGTACTTC	CASSLWGDRNIQYF
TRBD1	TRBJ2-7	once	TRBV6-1	TGTGCCAGCAGTGAAGGGTACCGGACAGGGGTTTCGTACGAGCAGTACTTC	CASSEGYRTGVSYEQYF
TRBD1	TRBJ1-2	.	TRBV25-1	TGTGCCAGCAGTGAACCGGGGGGGACAGGGGGCAACTATGGCTACACCTTC	CASSEPGGTGGNYGYTF
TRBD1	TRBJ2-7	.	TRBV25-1	TGTGCCAGCAGTCCAGGGGGTCACGAGCAGTACTTC	CASSPGGHEQYF
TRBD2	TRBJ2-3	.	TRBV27	TGTGCCAGCAGTGAATTAGCGGGAGGGCCTTTTAATACGCAGTATTTT	CASSELAGGPFNTQYF
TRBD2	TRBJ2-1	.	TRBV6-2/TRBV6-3	TGTGCCAGCAGTTACTCGAGGTTAGCGGGAGACTATGAGCAGTTCTTC	CASSYSRLAGDYEQFF
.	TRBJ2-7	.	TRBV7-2	TGTGCCAGCAGCCCGTCTAGGGGCATGGGCTACGAGCAGTACTTC	CASSPSRGMGYEQYF
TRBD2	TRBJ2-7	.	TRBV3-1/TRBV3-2	TGTGCCAGCAGCCTGACTTGGACTAGTCACGAGCAGTACTTC	CASSLTWTSHEQYF
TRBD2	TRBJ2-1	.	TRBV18	TGTGCCAGCTCACCATTGGCGGGAGGGCCCTATGAGCAGTTCTTC	CASSPLAGGPYEQFF
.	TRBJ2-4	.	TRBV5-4	TGTGCCAGCAGTCCGAGTGGGCAGTTAAACATTCAGTACTTC	CASSPSGQLNIQYF
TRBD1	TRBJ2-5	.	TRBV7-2	TGTGCCAGCAGCCGGGACAGGGGCCAAGAGACCCAGTACTTC	CASSRDRGQETQYF
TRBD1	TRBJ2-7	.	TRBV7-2	TGTGCCAGCAGCTTCCAGGGGGTGGGTGAGCAGTACTTC	CASSFQGVGEQYF
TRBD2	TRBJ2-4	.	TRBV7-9	TGTGCCAGCAGCTTAGTTAGTAGCGGGAACATTCAGTACTTC	CASSLVSSGNIQYF
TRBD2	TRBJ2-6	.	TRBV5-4	TGTGCCAGCAGCTTCTCTCTGACTAGCCGGAGCACTGGGGCCAACGTCCTGACTTTC	CASSFSLTSRSTGANVLTF
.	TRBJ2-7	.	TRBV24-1	TGTGCCACCAGTGATTCGAAGACTAGTCGGTACGAGCAGTACTTC	CATSDSKTSRYEQYF
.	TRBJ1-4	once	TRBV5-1	TGCGCCAGCAGCTTGTCTCGGACTGCAACTAATGAAAAACTGTTTTTT	CASSLSRTATNEKLFF